These 29 T cell receptor beta chains were sequenced from one sample in a study of OX40 agonist ivuxolimab in advanced cancers. Using immunoSEQ multiplex PCR, the repertoire was profiled, and TCRdb retains in-frame clones only, with some absent. The sample carries 55,000 to 70,000 clones, about 80% recorded once. The source was CD4+ or CD8+ T cells sorted from blood, collected in a trial of the OX40 agonist ivuxolimab. The receptors here all came from an adult with an advanced solid tumor such as melanoma, head and neck, liver or kidney cancer.

This chain joins TRBV18 and TRBJ2-5; TRBD2 matches 13 bases. The CDR3 runs to 18 residues. The germline gives CDR1 KGHSH, CDR2 LQKENI. After removal of 3 bases from V and 2 bases from J, the junction contained 9 bases not matched to a gene. The CDR3 is CASSPPIGTSGAQETQYF. The DNA of the CDR3 is TGTGCCAGCTCACCCCCTATAGGGACTAGCGGGGCTCAAGAGACCCAGTACTTC.

The chain joins TRBV4-1 to TRBJ1-4; D ambiguous. V was pared by 3 bases and J by 0 bases, with 11 bases between. Germline-derived CDR1 and CDR2 are MGHRA and YSYEKL. The CDR3 extends over 16 amino acids. Here the CDR3 DNA reads TGCGCCAGCAGCCAGGACCCGGGCCCAACTAATGAAAAACTGTTTTTT. It codes for CASSQDPGPTNEKLFF.

The chain is built from TRBV5-4 and TRBJ2-1; D gene uncertain. V was trimmed by 4 bases and J by 4 bases, leaving 3 bases between them. CDR1 SGHNT and CDR2 YYREEE come from the germline V gene (reference sequence). This CDR3 spans 11 amino acids. CDR3 nucleotide sequence: TGTGCCAGCAGCACATACAATGAGCAGTTCTTC. It is translated as CASSTYNEQFF.

The rearrangement uses TRBV4-1 and TRBJ1-2; D not resolved. Looked up from germline, CDR1 is MGHRA and CDR2 is YSYEKL. The CDR3 extends over 15 amino acids. V was pared by 1 base and J by 0 bases, with 9 bases between. CDR3 sequence (DNA): TGCGCCAGCAGCCAAGGCAGAATCACTAACTATGGCTACACCTTC. Translated, it gives CASSQGRITNYGYTF.

The chain is built from TRBV7-8 and TRBJ1-2, with D unresolved. Germline assignment: CDR1 SGHVS and CDR2 FQNEAQ. With 2 bases removed from V and 5 bases from J, the gap between germline ends came to 12 bases. The CDR3 loop spans 14 amino acids. The CDR3 is CASSLPGNRYGYTF. DNA of the CDR3: TGTGCCAGCAGCTTACCGGGGAATCGGTATGGCTACACCTTC.

The chain recombines TRBV6-6 with TRBJ1-5; D possibly corresponds to TRBD1 (6 bases). The CDR3 covers 14 residues. Trimming removed 5 bases from V and 5 bases from J, with 13 bases in between. Germline V CDR1 and CDR2: MNHNY, SVGAGI (reference sequence). The CDR3 bases are TGTGCCAGCAGTCCAGGACAGTATGATCAGCCCCAGCATTTT. This translates into CASSPGQYDQPQHF.

This chain links TRBV5-5 with TRBJ1-2; 7 positions match TRBD1. The V segment lost 4 bases and the J segment 6 bases; nucleotides outside the gene matches: 6. This CDR3 is built from 13 residues. Germline CDR1 SGHKS, CDR2 YYEKEE (reference sequence). The chain's CDR3 is CASSIDRANGYTF. The DNA of the CDR3 is TGTGCCAGCAGCATCGACAGGGCTAATGGCTACACCTTC.

The J gene is TRBJ1-5, the V gene TRBV28; D is uncertain. V was clipped by 7 bases and J by 3 bases, with 13 bases between them. Germline values: CDR1 MDHEN, CDR2 SYDVKM. The CDR3 contains 14 residues. The CDR3 sequence is CASNRWRVNQPQHF. CDR3 in DNA: TGTGCCAGCAACCGGTGGAGGGTCAATCAGCCCCAGCATTTT.

The V call is TRBV6-6, the J call TRBJ1-1; 12 nucleotides line up with TRBD1. CDR1 is MNHNY and CDR2 is SVGAGI in the germline V gene (reference sequence). V lost 2 bases and J lost 1; bases outside the gene matches: 2. The CDR3 runs to 16 residues. The DNA of the CDR3 is TGTGCCAGCAGTTACGGGACAGGGGGCCCGAACACTGAAGCTTTCTTT. Amino acid sequence: CASSYGTGGPNTEAFF.

This chain connects TRBV6-5 to TRBJ2-2, with 10 positions matching TRBD1. In germline, CDR1 is MNHEY, CDR2 SVGAGI. The CDR3 consists of 15 residues. J gave up 7 bases and V 5 bases, and 7 bases lay outside the gene matches. CDR3 nucleotide sequence: TGTGCCAGCAGTCACGGGGACAGGGGCATCGGGGAGCTGTTTTTT. It encodes CASSHGDRGIGELFF.

This clone was observed a few times. V gene TRBV6-6 combines with J gene TRBJ2-7; D uncertain. V was shortened by 8 bases and J by 2 bases, with 13 bases between the two germline ends. The CDR3 runs 13 residues. Germline V lookup: CDR1 MNHNY, CDR2 SVGAGI (reference sequence). The CDR3 DNA reads TGTGCCAGCCAGGTGGGTTTCACCTACGAGCAGTACTTC. Protein sequence: CASQVGFTYEQYF.

V gene TRBV19 combines with J gene TRBJ1-1; 8 nucleotides line up with TRBD1. Germline V gene lookup returns CDR1 LNHDA and CDR2 SQIVND (reference sequence). The CDR3 consists of 15 residues. The trim removed 1 base at V and 5 bases at J, leaving 6 bases unmatched. This chain's CDR3 is CASSIGQGSRTEAFF. CDR3 coding DNA: TGTGCCAGTAGTATAGGACAGGGGAGTCGGACTGAAGCTTTCTTT.

This clone has more than one count but fewer than ten. The CDR3 nucleotides are TGTGCCAGCGTCGGAACCTACGAGCAGTACTTC. This codes for CASVGTYEQYF. This chain connects TRBV7-8 to TRBJ2-7; no reliable D call. V was pared by 8 bases and J by 2 bases, with 7 bases between. Germline V CDR1 and CDR2: SGHVS, FQNEAQ. The CDR3 runs 11 residues.

The chain uses TRBV2 and TRBJ2-1, with 13 positions matching TRBD2. The J segment lost 7 bases and the V segment lost 2 bases, leaving 5 bases of the junction unmatched. Germline CDR1 is SNHLY and CDR2 is FYNNEI. The CDR3 consists of 16 residues. CDR3 sequence reads: CASSEWTSGRQNEQFF. The CDR3 DNA is TGTGCCAGCAGTGAATGGACTAGCGGGAGACAAAATGAGCAGTTCTTC.

This clone was picked up a small number of times. The chain combines TRBV19 with TRBJ1-5, with D perhaps matching TRBD1 (5 bases). Between the trimmed V and J ends, which lost 1 base and 3 bases, there was a span of 10 bases. Germline V gene sequence: CDR1 LNHDA, CDR2 SQIVND (reference sequence). CDR3 length equals 15 residues. The DNA of the CDR3 is TGTGCCAGTAGTATAGCCGACAGCCTCAATCAGCCCCAGCATTTT. Translating gives CASSIADSLNQPQHF.

The chain has TRBV4-1 and TRBJ1-5; 7 positions match TRBD1. CDR1 and CDR2 (germline): MGHRA, YSYEKL. The CDR3 has 15 residues. V trimming: 5 bases; J trimming: 4 bases; junction bases outside the gene matches: 8. The CDR3, as DNA: TGCGCCAGCAGCTTACAGGGGAGGGCTAATCAGCCCCAGCATTTT. The encoded protein is CASSLQGRANQPQHF.

This chain joins TRBV9 and TRBJ2-3; D is uncertain. The CDR3 consists of 15 residues. V was pared by 3 bases and J by 0 bases, with 11 bases between. Germline V CDR1 and CDR2: SGDLS, YYNGEE. The CDR3 protein is CASSGRTGSTDTQYF. DNA for the CDR3: TGTGCCAGCAGCGGACGGACGGGCAGCACAGATACGCAGTATTTT. The whole variable domain, remainder taken from reference TRBV9 and TRBJ2-3, is DSGVTQTPKHLITATGQRVTLRCSPRSGDLSVYWYQQSLDQGLQFLIQYYNGEERAKGNILERFSAQQFPDLHSELNLSSLELGDSALYFCASSGRTGSTDTQYFGPGTRLTVL.

This clone was seen only a few times. The rearrangement joins TRBV19 to TRBJ1-6; TRBD1 aligns across 8 bases. The CDR3 is made up of 15 amino acids. V shed 6 bases and J 7 bases; nucleotides not matched to a gene: 8. Germline CDR1 is LNHDA and CDR2 is SQIVND (reference sequence). CDR3 coding DNA: TGTGCCAGTAGCGATCAGGGGGCTATGAATTCACCCCTCCACTTT. Translating gives CASSDQGAMNSPLHF.

This clone has more than one count but fewer than ten. The V and J genes are TRBV4-2 and TRBJ2-5; a possible D gene is TRBD2 (6 bases). The CDR3 extends over 17 amino acids. Between the trimmed V and J ends, which lost 1 base and 0 bases, there was a span of 15 bases. Germline V CDR1 and CDR2: LGHNA, YNFKEQ. In DNA form, the CDR3 reads TGTGCCAGCAGCCAAGGGTCGGGAGTTGGGTACCAAGAGACCCAGTACTTC. It specifies CASSQGSGVGYQETQYF.

The rearrangement joins TRBV25-1 to TRBJ2-7; 8 positions match TRBD1. Trimming removed 4 bases from V and 8 bases from J; junction bases left unmatched: 13. The CDR3 has 15 residues. The V gene's germline CDR1 is MGHDK and CDR2 SYGVNS. CDR3 residues: CASSARTGRLAKQYF. CDR3 nucleotide sequence: TGTGCCAGCAGTGCCCGGACAGGGCGCTTGGCGAAGCAGTACTTC.

V and J are TRBV13 and TRBJ2-7; D assignment may be TRBD1 or TRBD2 (5 bases each). CDR1 is PRHDT and CDR2 is FYEKMQ in the germline V gene (reference sequence). The CDR3 contains 14 residues. Between the trimmed V and J ends, which lost 5 bases and 6 bases, there was a span of 17 bases. The CDR3 region has the DNA TGTGCCAGCAGCCAACCCGGGACCCCCCGCGAGCAGTACTTC. Its translation is CASSQPGTPREQYF.

This clone has a single count. This chain connects TRBV27 to TRBJ2-7, with no clear D. The CDR3 totals 13 residues. Trimming shortened V by 3 bases and J by 1 base, and 7 bases separated the two germline ends. CDR1 is MNHEY and CDR2 is SMNVEV in the germline V gene (reference sequence). The DNA for the CDR3 is TGTGCCAGCAGTTTCCGAGCTTCCTACGAGCAGTACTTC. Translating gives CASSFRASYEQYF.

This chain links TRBV5-6 with TRBJ2-3, with D hard to call. CDR3 size: 16 residues. The V end lost 2 bases, the J end lost 0 bases, and 13 bases lay between the germline ends. Germline CDR1 and CDR2: SGHDT and YYEEEE. The CDR3 coding sequence is TGTGCCAGCAGCTTTTGGGCAGCCGTCAGCACAGATACGCAGTATTTT. Its translation is CASSFWAAVSTDTQYF. The entire variable domain, with the rest obtained from reference TRBV5-6 and TRBJ2-3, is as follows: DAGVTQSPTHLIKTRGQQVTLRCSPKSGHDTVSWYQQALGQGPQFIFQYYEEEERQRGNFPDRFSGHQFPNYSSELNVNALLLGDSALYLCASSFWAAVSTDTQYFGPGTRLTVL.

The V and J genes are TRBV28 and TRBJ1-4; tentatively, D is TRBD1 (5 bases). Trimming pared 5 bases from V and 2 bases from J, leaving 15 bases between. CDR3 length: 16 amino acids. In germline, CDR1 is MDHEN, CDR2 SYDVKM. The CDR3 region has the DNA TGTGCCAGCAGTCCCCCGGGGGTCGGGACTAATGAAAAACTGTTTTTT. As protein: CASSPPGVGTNEKLFF.

The chain is built from TRBV4-1 and TRBJ1-6; D gene ambiguous. Germline loops: CDR1 MGHRA, CDR2 YSYEKL. V shed 0 bases and J shed 10 bases, with 16 bases lying between them. The CDR3 sequence is 16 residues long. CDR3 in amino acids: CASSQDPLGVGSPLHF. CDR3 bases: TGCGCCAGCAGCCAAGATCCCCTGGGAGTGGGGTCACCCCTCCACTTT.

This chain connects TRBV7-8 to TRBJ2-7; D remains unclear. Germline CDR1 is SGHVS and CDR2 is FQNEAQ. This CDR3 comprises 14 residues. V was cut by 1 base and J by 2 bases, with 9 bases left in between. CDR3 in amino acids: CASSLDSGPYEQYF. In DNA, the CDR3 is TGTGCCAGCAGCTTAGATTCAGGTCCCTACGAGCAGTACTTC.

The V gene is TRBV10-3, the J gene TRBJ1-2; 7 bases match TRBD1. CDR1 and CDR2 from the germline V gene are ENHRY and SYGVKD. The ends lost 11 bases at V and 14 bases at J; junction bases unmatched: 11. The length of the CDR3 is 10 residues. CDR3 bases: TGTGCCTCACAGGGGACGAGGCGTACCTTC. Protein product: CASQGTRRTF.

The chain uses TRBV7-9 and TRBJ2-3; D may be TRBD2 (5 bases). Per the germline V gene, CDR1 is SEHNR and CDR2 is FQNEAQ (reference sequence). This CDR3 spans 15 amino acids. V was pared by 3 bases and J by 0 bases, with 10 bases between. The DNA for the CDR3 is TGTGCCAGCAGCTTCGGGGTCCTCAGCACAGATACGCAGTATTTT. This codes for CASSFGVLSTDTQYF. Full variable domain (outside the CDR3, taken from reference TRBV7-9 and TRBJ2-3): DTGVSQNPRHKITKRGQNVTFRCDPISEHNRLYWYRQTLGQGPEFLTYFQNEAQLEKSRLLSDRFSAERPKGSFSTLEIQRTEQGDSAMYLCASSFGVLSTDTQYFGPGTRLTVL.

V and J are TRBV7-3 and TRBJ2-7, with no clear D. The CDR3 is made up of 13 amino acids. Germline-derived CDR1 and CDR2 are SGHTA and FQGTGA. The V end was cut by 2 bases, the J end by 4 bases, with 9 bases between. The CDR3 sequence: CASSLGVGYEQYF. CDR3 nucleotide sequence: TGTGCCAGCAGCTTAGGTGTCGGGTACGAGCAGTACTTC.